This T cell receptor beta chain was retrieved from a study of PD-1 and CTLA-4 blockade in melanoma. Generated by immunoSEQ multiplex PCR, the TCRdb table keeps only in-frame clones and is missing some. The sample gives tens of thousands of clones, more than 70% of which show up once; 7.8% is in the top ten. Germline CDR1 MRHNA, CDR2 SNTAGT. V dropped 5 bases and J dropped 1 base, with 8 bases sitting between them. The CDR3 spans 13 residues. The chain combines TRBV6-4 with TRBJ1-1; possible D gene TRBD1, 5 bases. The receptor's source is a human donor with melanoma. The starting material was CD8+ T cells from peripheral blood, obtained before anti-PD-1 treatment. The CDR3 protein is CASSHRRNTEAFF. CDR3 DNA sequence: TGTGCCAGCAGTCACAGGAGGAACACTGAAGCTTTCTTT.